This T cell receptor (beta chain) derives from a study of cytomegalovirus exposure and HLA in healthy donors (TCRdb year 2017). Regarding the research as a whole: According to a later analysis, the 100 to 150 validation repertoires were produced on the same platform as the approximately 600 repertoires of the first cohort. The aim of the study was to test whether cataloging public T cell receptors could identify signatures of past pathogen exposure. Besides the first cohort of approximately 670 subjects, a separate validation cohort made up of over 95 different subjects was used. To predict cytomegalovirus infection status, the study brought together high-throughput TCR immunosequencing, statistical association of individual TCRs with disease status, and machine learning.

The paper's findings and limits, for the study overall: Subsequent analysis determined that TCRs grouped into clusters in the first cohort also showed a tendency toward co-occurrence across the roughly 130 validation repertoires, and roughly 95% of cluster scores exceeded 0. The authors suggested that the approach could potentially be extended to other disease states and immunological phenotypes. A later analysis had no HLA typing for the validation cohort, so co-occurrence there was scored across all 110 or so repertoires. While some public TCRs were present in many individuals, most TCR sequences turned up only very rarely across donors. In both the original and validation cohorts, the classifier was reported to diagnose cytomegalovirus status with high specificity and sensitivity. In vitro tests confirmed that three of the cytomegalovirus-associated TCR beta chains recognize cytomegalovirus antigens. In the study, approximately 160 TCR beta chains were listed as associated with cytomegalovirus.

As concerns this clone: The antigen this receptor binds is unknown. Within one base of it there is no much larger clone, and no base qualities were kept.

The cysteine opens and the phenylalanine closes a CDR3 of 15 amino acids. Just CDR3 DNA is preserved here, 45 bases in frame from base 1. The germline V gene provides CDR1 SGHRS and CDR2 YFSETQ. The V end loses 4 bases and the J end loses 3 bases, and a stretch of 16 bases separates them. The library came from the immunoSEQ multiplex PCR assay. The authors' pipeline ran thus. To diagnose cytomegalovirus status from the catalog of TCR beta chain sequences, a statistical classification framework was built. TCRdb stores this immuneACCESS table with in-frame sequences only. Part of the clones is absent; in the studies checked, under half of the shortfall reflects unresolved V genes, and no reason is known for the rest. V and J calls and clone size are those listed in that table; D and trimming were worked out from the DNA. The sample table records approximately 100,000 clones; roughly 92% of these occur just once. The top ten constitute around 1.1% of the sample.

Donors formed part of the validation cohort, which comprised over a hundred subjects and was distinct from the first cohort of under 800 subjects. The sample taken for sequencing was PBMCs. The source of this sequence is a woman aged 25 to 39 in good health and CMV-seropositive. The sequence joins TRBV5-1 to TRBJ1-2; no D gene is confidently identified. CDR3 region: CASSLAVVGDYGYTF. The DNA sequence is TGCGCCAGCAGCCTTGCCGTGGTGGGCGACTATGGCTACACCTTC.